The clone carrying this T cell receptor (beta chain) showed up many times. Germline V gives CDR1 SGHTA, CDR2 FQGNSA. This CDR3 has 15 amino acids. The J segment lost 2 bases and the V segment lost 5 bases, leaving 5 bases of the junction unmatched. RNA transcripts were the template for amplifying TCR beta CDR3 regions. The HTBI primer set was used in a first-round RT-PCR of the TCR CDR3. Using its own MiXCR run on the multiplex PCR reads, TCRdb lists one record per CDR3 protein. The repertoire holds about 380,000 distinct CDR3 sequences, with roughly 12% as singletons. The entry originates in a study of T cells in Graves' hyperthyroidism and ophthalmopathy. Across the study: Upon initial diagnosis and before any treatment, peripheral blood was collected.

The sequence came from a man aged 30 to 45 with Graves' hyperthyroidism that later progressed to Graves' ophthalmopathy. This chain connects TRBV7-2 to TRBJ2-5; 10 positions agree with TRBD2. The source material was blood. CDR3 in amino acids: CASSPLLAGQETQYF. In nucleotides, the CDR3 is TGTGCCAGCAGCCCCTTACTAGCGGGGCAAGAGACCCAGTACTTC.